This is a list of T cell receptor beta chains from one sample in a study of radiotherapy plus CTLA-4 blockade in lung cancer. Profiled with immunoSEQ multiplex PCR; TCRdb holds only in-frame clones, not every one. The data show some 96,000 clones, around 88% seen once. This material consisted of peripheral blood, taken from a patient treated with radiotherapy plus ipilimumab. The receptors shown here come from a human donor with non-small cell lung cancer that progressed on radiotherapy plus ipilimumab. Each CDR3 is given with its conserved first and last residue. Each record gives: J gene, D gene, V gene, clone size, CDR3 DNA, CDR3 protein. The D gene is left open where the match is weak. Size is omitted from some rows. Given values are once, few, many or a class for expanded clones.

j_call: TRBJ1-4; d_call: .; v_call: TRBV11-3; clone_size: .; cdr3_nt: TGTGCCAGCCGTGAAAAACTGTTTTTT; cdr3_aa: CASREKLFF
j_call: TRBJ1-4; d_call: .; v_call: TRBV18; clone_size: .; cdr3_nt: TGTGCCAGCTCACCAATGCCCCCGGGAGCTAATGAAAAACTGTTTTTT; cdr3_aa: CASSPMPPGANEKLFF
j_call: TRBJ1-5; d_call: .; v_call: TRBV30; clone_size: .; cdr3_nt: TGTGCCTGGGCCGACGGGTCCGATCAGCCCCAGCATTTT; cdr3_aa: CAWADGSDQPQHF
j_call: TRBJ1-4; d_call: .; v_call: TRBV4-1; clone_size: .; cdr3_nt: TGCGCCAGCAGCCAAGATTTAAGGACAGACGGTGAAAAACTGTTTTTT; cdr3_aa: CASSQDLRTDGEKLFF
j_call: TRBJ1-1; d_call: .; v_call: TRBV6-1; clone_size: .; cdr3_nt: TGTGCCAGCAGTGTAAGGTGGACGAGCATGGTAGCTGAAGCTTTCTTT; cdr3_aa: CASSVRWTSMVAEAFF
j_call: TRBJ1-5; d_call: TRBD1; v_call: TRBV30; clone_size: .; cdr3_nt: TGTGCCTGGGGTAGGGGGCGCGGGTTTAACAATCAGCCCCAGCATTTT; cdr3_aa: CAWGRGRGFNNQPQHF
j_call: TRBJ2-5; d_call: .; v_call: TRBV5-4; clone_size: .; cdr3_nt: TGTGCCAGCAGCTTGGCGGGCGGAGAGACCCAGTACTTC; cdr3_aa: CASSLAGGETQYF
j_call: TRBJ2-1; d_call: .; v_call: TRBV7-6; clone_size: .; cdr3_nt: TGTGCCAGCAGCTTAGGGGGTACCCGACTAAGGGGCAATGAGCAGTTCTTC; cdr3_aa: CASSLGGTRLRGNEQFF
j_call: TRBJ2-7; d_call: TRBD1; v_call: TRBV19; clone_size: few; cdr3_nt: TGTGCCAGTAGCCGGACAGGGTACGAGCAGTACTTC; cdr3_aa: CASSRTGYEQYF
j_call: TRBJ1-1; d_call: .; v_call: TRBV13; clone_size: .; cdr3_nt: TGTGCCAGCAGCTTAGGGGGCTTGAACACTGAAGCTTTCTTT; cdr3_aa: CASSLGGLNTEAFF
j_call: TRBJ1-1; d_call: .; v_call: TRBV18; clone_size: .; cdr3_nt: TGTGCCAGCTCACCAACAGGCATTACGATGCGGGAAGCTTTCTTT; cdr3_aa: CASSPTGITMREAFF
j_call: TRBJ1-1; d_call: TRBD1; v_call: TRBV7-9; clone_size: .; cdr3_nt: TGTGCCAGCAGCTTAAAAGACCGGACAGGAGCAGCTTTCTTT; cdr3_aa: CASSLKDRTGAAFF
j_call: TRBJ2-6; d_call: .; v_call: TRBV25-1; clone_size: .; cdr3_nt: TGTGCCAGCAGTGAGCCCTCTGGGGCCAACGTCCTGACTTTC; cdr3_aa: CASSEPSGANVLTF
j_call: TRBJ2-3; d_call: .; v_call: TRBV5-4; clone_size: .; cdr3_nt: TGTGCCAGCAGCTTGGCGGGAGCTGGGACAGATACGCAGTATTTT; cdr3_aa: CASSLAGAGTDTQYF
j_call: TRBJ1-1; d_call: .; v_call: TRBV7-9; clone_size: .; cdr3_nt: TGTGCCAGCAGCCCGGACTTTGAAGCTTTCTTT; cdr3_aa: CASSPDFEAFF
j_call: TRBJ1-5; d_call: .; v_call: TRBV19; clone_size: .; cdr3_nt: TGTGCCAGTAGTCCCGGACGGAATCAGCCCCAGCATTTT; cdr3_aa: CASSPGRNQPQHF
j_call: TRBJ2-3; d_call: TRBD2; v_call: TRBV15; clone_size: .; cdr3_nt: TGTGCCACCAGCCAGAATCTAGCGGGAGCGGGAGATACGCAGTATTTT; cdr3_aa: CATSQNLAGAGDTQYF
j_call: TRBJ2-6; d_call: .; v_call: TRBV7-8; clone_size: .; cdr3_nt: TGTGCCAGCAGCCACGTTGGGGAGGTCCGTTACTCTGGGGCCAACGTCCTGACTTTC; cdr3_aa: CASSHVGEVRYSGANVLTF
j_call: TRBJ2-7; d_call: .; v_call: TRBV5-1; clone_size: .; cdr3_nt: TGCGCCAGCAGCCCTAACGGACTACAGTACGAGCAGTACTTC; cdr3_aa: CASSPNGLQYEQYF
j_call: TRBJ2-7; d_call: TRBD1; v_call: TRBV6-1; clone_size: .; cdr3_nt: TGTGCCAGCAGTGAGGCGACAGGGGGCAGCGGCGAGCAGTACTTC; cdr3_aa: CASSEATGGSGEQYF
j_call: TRBJ2-4; d_call: TRBD1; v_call: TRBV5-6; clone_size: .; cdr3_nt: TGTGCCAGCAGTAGGACAGGGACAAACATTCAGTACTTC; cdr3_aa: CASSRTGTNIQYF
j_call: TRBJ2-4; d_call: TRBD1; v_call: TRBV5-1; clone_size: .; cdr3_nt: TGCGCCAGCACGGCAGGGGGCTTTCAGGCCAAAAACATTCAGTACTTC; cdr3_aa: CASTAGGFQAKNIQYF
j_call: TRBJ2-2; d_call: .; v_call: TRBV5-6; clone_size: .; cdr3_nt: TGTGCCAGCCAGGGAGGCACCGGGGAGCTGTTTTTT; cdr3_aa: CASQGGTGELFF
j_call: TRBJ2-3; d_call: .; v_call: TRBV11-2; clone_size: few; cdr3_nt: TGTGCCAGCAGCTTAGGCCTTCGGGATACGCAGTATTTT; cdr3_aa: CASSLGLRDTQYF
j_call: TRBJ2-7; d_call: TRBD1; v_call: TRBV5-8; clone_size: .; cdr3_nt: TGTGCCAGCAGCTTGGGACAGGGACGCTCCTACGAGCAGTACTTC; cdr3_aa: CASSLGQGRSYEQYF